A selection of T cell receptor beta chains follows, all from one sample in a study of PD-L1 blockade in urothelial cancer. Sequencing used immunoSEQ multiplex PCR; TCRdb keeps in-frame clones, though not all of them. The sample lists about 120,000 clones; 86% were seen once. Specimen: PBMCs, collected around atezolizumab (anti-PD-L1) treatment. These receptors all stem from a man between 45 and 60 years old with urothelial cancer. Each CDR3 is given with its conserved first and last residue. Clone size is given for some rows only: seen once, a few or many times, or a class if the clone is expanded.

CDR3 length: 17
clone size: NA
J gene: TRBJ2-1
V gene: TRBV19
CDR3 protein: CASSLPYSGRSYNEQFF

CDR3 length: 15
clone size: NA
J gene: TRBJ2-5
V gene: TRBV19
CDR3 protein: CASSPSGTTQETQYF

CDR3 length: 13
clone size: NA
J gene: TRBJ2-5
V gene: TRBV30
CDR3 protein: CAWSPGLEETQYF

CDR3 length: 15
clone size: NA
J gene: TRBJ2-3
V gene: TRBV6-6
CDR3 protein: CASRSSGRSTDTQYF

CDR3 length: 13
clone size: NA
J gene: TRBJ2-7
V gene: TRBV6-1
CDR3 protein: CASRGGTGNEQYF

CDR3 length: 16
clone size: NA
J gene: TRBJ2-7
V gene: TRBV11-2
CDR3 protein: CASSFRGGLSSNEQYF

CDR3 length: 15
clone size: NA
J gene: TRBJ2-5
V gene: TRBV5-4
CDR3 protein: CASSWGLAAQETQYF

CDR3 length: 17
clone size: NA
J gene: TRBJ2-5
V gene: TRBV6-1
CDR3 protein: CASSAEWTSGSGETQYF

CDR3 length: 12
clone size: NA
J gene: TRBJ2-2
V gene: TRBV12-5
CDR3 protein: CASGLGVGELFF

CDR3 length: 13
clone size: few
J gene: TRBJ1-5
V gene: TRBV19
CDR3 protein: CASKGGYNQPQHF

CDR3 length: 17
clone size: NA
J gene: TRBJ2-1
V gene: TRBV10-3
CDR3 protein: CAISVGLSSGSAGEQFF

CDR3 length: 14
clone size: NA
J gene: TRBJ2-1
V gene: TRBV7-9
CDR3 protein: CASSLQFTNNEQFF

CDR3 length: 15
clone size: few
J gene: TRBJ2-7
V gene: TRBV6-5
CDR3 protein: CASSYRSGRAYEQYF

CDR3 length: 12
clone size: few
J gene: TRBJ1-1
V gene: TRBV10-2
CDR3 protein: CADTGWRAEAFF

CDR3 length: 14
clone size: NA
J gene: TRBJ2-1
V gene: TRBV5-1
CDR3 protein: CASSLGQGAHGQFF

CDR3 length: 14
clone size: NA
J gene: TRBJ2-1
V gene: TRBV16
CDR3 protein: CASSQFETANEQFF

CDR3 length: 16
clone size: NA
J gene: TRBJ1-3
V gene: TRBV9
CDR3 protein: CASSAAGGHSGNTIYF

CDR3 length: 16
clone size: NA
J gene: TRBJ1-2
V gene: TRBV4-1
CDR3 protein: CASSQPRTGPSYGYTF

CDR3 length: 15
clone size: NA
J gene: TRBJ2-3
V gene: TRBV28
CDR3 protein: CASSRGGPSGHTQYF

CDR3 length: 13
clone size: few
J gene: TRBJ1-5
V gene: TRBV7-6
CDR3 protein: CASSIGQGQPQHF

CDR3 length: 13
clone size: NA
J gene: TRBJ1-1
V gene: TRBV19
CDR3 protein: CASSMGSRTEAFF

CDR3 length: 14
clone size: NA
J gene: TRBJ2-4
V gene: TRBV28
CDR3 protein: CASGPWTSKNIQYF

CDR3 length: 18
clone size: once
J gene: TRBJ2-1
V gene: TRBV7-3
CDR3 protein: CASSLLGWREGSLNEQFF

CDR3 length: 16
clone size: NA
J gene: TRBJ2-3
V gene: TRBV2
CDR3 protein: CAIGTAGTSGRDTQYF

CDR3 length: 15
clone size: NA
J gene: TRBJ2-4
V gene: TRBV2
CDR3 protein: CASSEMGTGRNIQYF

CDR3 length: 16
clone size: NA
J gene: TRBJ2-2
V gene: TRBV5-1
CDR3 protein: CASSLRLAGNTGELFF

CDR3 length: 14
clone size: NA
J gene: TRBJ2-7
V gene: TRBV5-1
CDR3 protein: CASSQGQGAGEQYF

CDR3 length: 14
clone size: NA
J gene: TRBJ1-6
V gene: TRBV28
CDR3 protein: CASTAGTGVSPLHF

CDR3 length: 15
clone size: NA
J gene: TRBJ2-7
V gene: TRBV11-2
CDR3 protein: CASSLVAGGLYEQYF

CDR3 length: 14
clone size: NA
J gene: TRBJ2-5
V gene: TRBV7-9
CDR3 protein: CASSLEGLLETQYF

CDR3 length: 16
clone size: NA
J gene: TRBJ2-6
V gene: TRBV30
CDR3 protein: CAWSTVGPPGANVLTF

CDR3 length: 15
clone size: NA
J gene: TRBJ1-1
V gene: TRBV19
CDR3 protein: CASSPWVGGATEAFF

CDR3 length: 15
clone size: NA
J gene: TRBJ1-3
V gene: TRBV4-1
CDR3 protein: CASSQVGEDGNTIYF

CDR3 length: 14
clone size: NA
J gene: TRBJ2-4
V gene: TRBV5-4
CDR3 protein: CASSYRGVGNIQYF